This T cell receptor (beta chain) originates from a study of glioma-infiltrating T cells. Points from the study as a whole: Gliomas, especially low-grade, showed above-expected tissue-blood divergence; non-neoplastic patients showed below.

Trimming cost V 1 base and J 9 bases, with 22 bases left between them. The germline CDR1 and CDR2 sequences are SGHAT and FQNNGV. The CDR3 covers 17 residues. Using RNA template, CDR3s of TCR alpha and beta were amplified with iRepertoire arm-PCR. One-step reverse transcription and amplification started from about 100-400 ng of tissue mRNA or PBMC total RNA. TCRdb processed the multiplex PCR reads anew with MiXCR; each CDR3 protein has one entry. This sample has under 150,000 distinct CDR3 sequences; 24% occur once, and the top ten carry roughly 29%. With regard to this clonotype: Its target is not known.

This TCR derives from a human donor with low-grade glioma or glioblastoma, undergoing nonglioma brain surgery, or in good health (not recorded which). Sequences were obtained from glioma tissue, nonneoplastic brain tissue, or PBMCs (not recorded which). This chain joins TRBV11-2 and TRBJ2-1; D remains unclear. CDR3 DNA: TGTGCCAGCAGCTTAGTTCTGGCGGCGGCACGGTCGGGTGAGCAGTTCTTC. Its translation: CASSLVLAAARSGEQFF.